This T cell receptor (beta chain) was retrieved from a study of human T cells and chemical hapten exposure (dated by TCRdb to 2020 to 2022). Regarding the study in general: For sensitization, 2% DPC in acetone was applied to a 2 cm by 2 cm area of upper inner arm skin. This study followed changes in the peripheral blood TCR repertoire in vivo during primary and secondary sensitization of alopecia patients to the hapten diphenylcyclopropenone (DPC). The patient cohort, mostly female, included alopecia areata with under or over 50% scalp involvement, alopecia totalis and alopecia universalis. Libraries were combined into a pool for sequencing, and differences in TCR yield between samples came mainly from small differences in library volumes within the pool. Blood was sampled from patients pre-sensitization (week 0) and at 2, 6 and about 24 weeks after DPC sensitization. Patch testing on the upper back used Finn chambers containing 0.01% DPC, with scoring done after 6 days according to International Contact Dermatitis Research Group standards. Throughout the study period of around 25 weeks, patients also received therapeutic DPC doses to the scalp every week. Around 29 alopecia patients provided blood for TCR sequencing at one to four time points (pre-sensitization, 2, 6 and 24 weeks). Broad study findings and their caveats: Alopecia, a presumed autoimmune disease, was present in all patients, so the immune response of the patients might differ from that of healthy individuals. Significantly more large CDR3 similarity clusters were formed by expanded TCRs than by pre-sensitization or healthy control sets, consistent with antigen-driven responses. A positive correlation was found between the number of PT1 expanded TCRs and patch test score, with significance reached at thresholds 8, 16 and 32 but not 4. Repeated subsampling changed both the strength of the expansion versus patch-test correlation and the threshold at which the correlation became significant. The number of TCRs above 1 in 1000 frequency did not change with DPC sensitization; there was no evidence of global repertoire structure alterations.

The time point tag for this specimen amounts to: patch test 1, 2 weeks after DPC sensitization. The treatment or condition label corresponds to: therapeutic diphenylcyclopropenone sensitization with weekly scalp DPC. Blood at each patch-test visit was drawn before the patch test was applied. Eligible patients were aged 18 to 70, diagnosed with alopecia, deemed suitable for DPC therapy, and excluded if pregnant. Total RNA was extracted from unfractionated whole blood collected in Tempus Blood RNA tubes. The library relied on RACE. The instrument given in TCRdb is NextSeq 500. During library preparation, unique molecular identifiers were attached to individual cDNA molecules so that TCRs could be counted quantitatively and reproducibly. From each blood RNA sample, both TCR alpha and TCR beta chains were sequenced. For the original study's pipeline: A median of around 100,000 TCRs per sample was observed, with a range of about 23,224 to 690,600. The Decombinator software suite was used to annotate V, J and CDR3 in the TCR reads. To make PS versus PT1 abundance plots, every sample was subsampled to the same number of TCRs (28,000). TCRs were defined as expanded if absent before sensitization and observed at least eight times at the 2-week time point. The raw public reads went through TCRdb reprocessing: fastp at Q25, MiXCR clone calling, in-frame beta chains kept. Identical CDR3 protein sequences are pooled into one entry, listed with their most common genes and DNA. The V and J calls shown here were made by TCRdb, not taken from the authors' results. This sample comprises just over 80,000 distinct CDR3 sequences, around 10% of them detected only once. Roughly 4.2% of the sample belongs to the ten largest clones.

In its sample, this clonotype was seen many times. No cognate antigen has been identified for it. No clone much larger than this one lies a single base away; base qualities are absent. Trimmed from V: 0 bases; trimmed from J: 5 bases; junction bases lacking a gene match: 0. From cysteine to phenylalanine, the CDR3 is 16 amino acids long. Only CDR3 DNA remains: 48 bases, in frame from the first base. From the germline V gene, CDR1 is KGHSH and CDR2 is LQKENI. The sample here was whole blood, taken in connection with sensitization to the hapten diphenylcyclopropenone (DPC). The V and J segments used are TRBV18 and TRBJ2-1; the junction holds 14 bases that match TRBD2. This receptor was identified in a woman aged 45-65 years with alopecia areata. Some clones in this sample may be carry-over from other donors' samples. The nucleotide sequence reads as follows: TGTGCCAGCTCACCACCGGGACTAGCGGGAGACAATGAGCAGTTCTTC. Its amino acids are CASSPPGLAGDNEQFF.